Sequencing of this T cell receptor (beta chain) was carried out in a study of CD8+ T cells in alopecia areata. Findings and limits, study-wide: Patients shared TCRs less clearly than mice did, possibly for HLA-related reasons.

Sequencing used cDNA as its template, made by extracting RNA and reverse transcribing it. Sequencing was performed with immunoSEQ multiplex PCR; in TCRdb, only in-frame clones are kept and a portion is missing. The sample has 130,000 to 150,000 clones, 40% to 50% seen once. The CDR3 loop spans 18 amino acids. Germline CDR1 MDHEN, CDR2 SYDVKM. Between the trimmed V and J ends, which lost 3 bases and 0 bases, there was a span of 20 bases. This clone occurred a few times. The target antigen is unknown. The chain employs TRBV28 and TRBJ1-1; TRBD1 is a possible D gene (5 bases). The sequence derives from a human donor with alopecia areata. Sequences were obtained from CD4+ T cells sorted from blood. The CDR3 nucleotides read TGTGCCAGCAGTTTTGGGCTGGGCGGGGGTCGGATGAACACTGAAGCTTTCTTT. Amino acids: CASSFGLGGGRMNTEAFF.